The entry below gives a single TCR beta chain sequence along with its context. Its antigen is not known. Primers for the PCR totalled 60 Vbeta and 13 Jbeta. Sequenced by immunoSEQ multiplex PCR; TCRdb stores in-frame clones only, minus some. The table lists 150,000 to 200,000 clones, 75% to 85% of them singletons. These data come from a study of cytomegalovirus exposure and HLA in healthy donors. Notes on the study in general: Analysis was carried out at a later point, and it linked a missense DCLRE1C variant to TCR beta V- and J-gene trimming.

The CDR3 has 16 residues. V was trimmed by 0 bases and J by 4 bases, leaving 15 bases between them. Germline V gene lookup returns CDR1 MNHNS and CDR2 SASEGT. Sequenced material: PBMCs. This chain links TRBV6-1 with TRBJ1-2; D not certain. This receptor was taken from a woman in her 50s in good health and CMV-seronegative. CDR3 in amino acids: CASSEATFGESYGYTF. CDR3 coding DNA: TGTGCCAGCAGTGAAGCGACGTTCGGGGAGAGCTATGGCTACACCTTC.